This is a list of T cell receptor beta chains from one sample in a study of Ad26.COV2.S vaccination and SARS-CoV-2 variants. This table comes from immunoSEQ multiplex PCR, and its TCRdb copy is limited to in-frame clones, with some not included. The sample carries hundreds of thousands of clones, roughly 90% recorded once. This material consisted of peripheral blood, taken in a trial of Ad26.COV2.S vaccine versus placebo. The receptor source for this set is a person between 18 and 65 years old who received the Ad26.COV2.S COVID-19 vaccine or a placebo. CDR3s include the opening cysteine and the closing phenylalanine or tryptophan. The D gene is left open where the match is weak. Size values are once, few and many counts, or a class for expanded clones, and some rows have none.

TRBV3-1/TRBV3-2	.	.	TRBJ2-7	TGTGCCAGCAGCCAAGAGGCAGGGTACTACGAGCAGTACTTC	CASSQEAGYYEQYF
TRBV5-4	.	TRBD2	TRBJ2-1	TGTGCCAGCACCCCGGGACTAGCGGAATACAATGAGCAGTTCTTC	CASTPGLAEYNEQFF
TRBV27	once	.	TRBJ2-3	TGTGCCAGCAGTTCAACGGACCTGTCGGCAGATACGCAGTATTTT	CASSSTDLSADTQYF
TRBV4-2	.	TRBD2	TRBJ2-1	TGTGCCAGCAGCCGCCCACGCCCCGGACTAGCGGGGGGCAATGAGCAGTTCTTC	CASSRPRPGLAGGNEQFF
TRBV6-1	.	.	TRBJ1-5	TGTGCCAGCAGTGACGGCGGGGGGCGCTGGAGCAATCAGCCCCAGCATTTT	CASSDGGGRWSNQPQHF
TRBV5-1	.	.	TRBJ2-1	TGCGCCAGCAGCTTGCTAGGAGGGAGCTCCTACAATGAGCAGTTCTTC	CASSLLGGSSYNEQFF
TRBV4-2	.	.	TRBJ2-2	TGTGCCAGCAGCCAAGATAGGGTCGGCGGGGCGAACACCGGGGAGCTGTTTTTT	CASSQDRVGGANTGELFF
TRBV10-3	.	TRBD1	TRBJ1-6	TGTGCCATCAGGGAGGGACAGGGGGATAATTCACCCCTCCACTTT	CAIREGQGDNSPLHF
TRBV18	many	.	TRBJ2-1	TGTGCCAGCTCACCGCAGGGAGTTTCCTACAATGAGCAGTTCTTC	CASSPQGVSYNEQFF
TRBV3-1/TRBV3-2	.	.	TRBJ2-1	TGTGCCAGCAGCCCGGGCCGGAGCGAGCCCTCCTACAATGAGCAGTTCTTC	CASSPGRSEPSYNEQFF
TRBV5-1	once	TRBD1	TRBJ1-4	TGCGCCAGCAGCTTGGACGGACAGGGGTCGGGGGAAAAACTGTTTTTT	CASSLDGQGSGEKLFF
TRBV5-8	.	.	TRBJ2-7	TGTGCCAGCAGCCGGGAGCTCCCCTACGAGCAGTACTTC	CASSRELPYEQYF
TRBV7-2	.	TRBD2	TRBJ2-3	TGTGCCAGCAGCTTAGGGGGACTAGCGTCCACAGATACGCAGTATTTT	CASSLGGLASTDTQYF
TRBV11-2	.	.	TRBJ2-7	TGTGCCAGCACCGAAGGTAGGGCTCCCCACGAGCAGTACTTC	CASTEGRAPHEQYF
TRBV7-2	once	.	TRBJ2-7	TGTGCCAGCAGCTTAGGAGGGGCCAGGACCCGGGGCGAGCAGTACTTC	CASSLGGARTRGEQYF
TRBV19	.	.	TRBJ2-1	TGTGCCAGTAGTATAGGACCCGGATACAATGAGCAGTTCTTC	CASSIGPGYNEQFF
TRBV7-2	once	.	TRBJ1-1	TGTGCCAGCAGCTTAGGAAGTCGGGCAGGGGCTTTCTTT	CASSLGSRAGAFF
TRBV30	.	.	TRBJ1-5	TGTGCCTGGAGAGAACAGGGATGGGAGGATCAGCCCCAGCATTTT	CAWREQGWEDQPQHF
TRBV10-3	.	TRBD2	TRBJ2-1	TGTGCCATCAGTATAGCGGGACGGGACAATGAGCAGTTCTTC	CAISIAGRDNEQFF
TRBV27	.	TRBD1	TRBJ1-2	TGTGCCAGCAGTTCCCCCGGGACAGGGTCGGATGGCTACACCTTC	CASSSPGTGSDGYTF
TRBV13	few	TRBD1	TRBJ1-2	TGTGCCAGCAGCTTGGGACAGGGAAACTATGGCTACACCTTC	CASSLGQGNYGYTF
TRBV10-3	.	TRBD1	TRBJ1-1	TGTGCCATCGGGACAGGAAAGGCGAACACTGAAGCTTTCTTT	CAIGTGKANTEAFF
TRBV10-3	.	.	TRBJ1-3	TGTGCCATCAGTGAATGGGGCCTCTCCTCTGGAAACACCATATATTTT	CAISEWGLSSGNTIYF
TRBV5-4	.	.	TRBJ1-3	TGTGCCAGCAGCTTGGGTCTCGGCGGAGGAAACACCATATATTTT	CASSLGLGGGNTIYF
TRBV6-5	.	TRBD2	TRBJ2-7	TGTGCCAGCGGGAGGGACTACGAGCAGTACTTC	CASGRDYEQYF
TRBV11-3	.	.	TRBJ2-2	TGTGCCAGCAGCCCCGACGGGGTCGCCGGGGAGCTGTTTTTT	CASSPDGVAGELFF
TRBV5-6	once	.	TRBJ2-2	TGTGCCAGCAGCGTAGGAACCGGGGAGCTGTTTTTT	CASSVGTGELFF
TRBV27	.	.	TRBJ2-7	TGTGCCAGCAGTTTATCGGCTAGCGTGATCGAGCAGTACTTC	CASSLSASVIEQYF
TRBV27	.	TRBD1	TRBJ2-3	TGTGCCAGCAGCCCACCGGACAGGGGGATAGATACGCAGTATTTT	CASSPPDRGIDTQYF
TRBV7-9	.	.	TRBJ1-4	TGTGCCAGCAGCCCAGGGTCAACTAATGAAAAACTGTTTTTT	CASSPGSTNEKLFF
TRBV4-2	.	TRBD2	TRBJ2-3	TGTGCCAGCAGCCGAGAGCGGGAGGGGAGCCCAGATACGCAGTATTTT	CASSREREGSPDTQYF
TRBV5-1	.	TRBD1	TRBJ1-2	TGCGCCAGCAGCCCGCAGACAGGGCCCTTAGGTTTCGGCTACACCTTC	CASSPQTGPLGFGYTF
TRBV5-1	.	TRBD1	TRBJ1-5	TGCGCCAGCAGCCCCCAACCATCCGGGACAGGGAGCGATCAGCCCCAGCATTTT	CASSPQPSGTGSDQPQHF
TRBV18	.	.	TRBJ2-1	TGTGCCAGCTCACCAGAGGATTGGAGGGGTTACAATGAGCAGTTCTTC	CASSPEDWRGYNEQFF
TRBV2	.	.	TRBJ1-1	TGTGCCAGCAGTGACACCCAGGGTAAAACTGAAGCTTTCTTT	CASSDTQGKTEAFF
TRBV3-1/TRBV3-2	.	.	TRBJ1-2	TGTGCCAGCAGCCAAGAAGGCAGGGGTTATGGCTACACCTTC	CASSQEGRGYGYTF
TRBV6-6	.	TRBD1	TRBJ2-1	TGTGCCAGCACCCTACCCGGGACAGACAATGAGCAGTTCTTC	CASTLPGTDNEQFF
TRBV5-1	.	TRBD2	TRBJ2-5	TGCGCCAGCAGCTTGGATCCTAGCGGGGGGGTGGAGACCCAGTACTTC	CASSLDPSGGVETQYF
TRBV19	.	TRBD2	TRBJ2-1	TGTGCCAGTAGTATTACTAGCGGGAGGTCCTACAATGAGCAGTTCTTC	CASSITSGRSYNEQFF
TRBV4-3	.	TRBD2	TRBJ2-7	TGCGCCAGCAGCCAAGACCCTAGCGGGGGCTCCTACGAGCAGTACTTC	CASSQDPSGGSYEQYF
TRBV18	.	.	TRBJ1-3	TGTGCCAGCTCACCAATAGGCCAGGGCCCATTCGCAGACACCATATATTTT	CASSPIGQGPFADTIYF
TRBV5-6	.	TRBD1	TRBJ1-2	TGTGCCAGCAGCTTGATCCCCGGACAGGGGGTTTATGGCTACACCTTC	CASSLIPGQGVYGYTF
TRBV30	.	.	TRBJ1-5	TGTGCCTGGAGTGATGAGGGGCAGGAACAGCCCCAGCATTTT	CAWSDEGQEQPQHF
TRBV14	.	.	TRBJ2-7	TGTGCCAGCAGCCAAGACCCGGTCTACGAGCAGTACTTC	CASSQDPVYEQYF
TRBV5-1	few	.	TRBJ1-6	TGCGCCAGCAGCCCCGACAGCAGTTATAATTCACCCCTCCACTTT	CASSPDSSYNSPLHF
TRBV5-6	.	.	TRBJ1-2	TGTGCCAGCAGCTTGGATGAAGGACATACCTATGGCTACACCTTC	CASSLDEGHTYGYTF
TRBV6-5	.	.	TRBJ1-1	TGTGCCAGCAGAACAGGGTTTACTGAAGCTTTCTTT	CASRTGFTEAFF
TRBV19	.	.	TRBJ1-1	TGTGCCAGTAGTATTTTACCATCTTCGGCTGAAGCTTTCTTT	CASSILPSSAEAFF
TRBV12-3/TRBV12-4	.	.	TRBJ1-6	TGTGCCAGCAGTTTTGGGAATTCACCCCTCCACTTT	CASSFGNSPLHF
TRBV30	.	TRBD1	TRBJ1-1	TGTGCCTGGACGGGACAGGGGGGCGATGAAGCTTTCTTT	CAWTGQGGDEAFF
TRBV30	.	TRBD1	TRBJ1-6	TGTGCCTGGAAACAGGGGGCAGATTCACCCCTCCACTTT	CAWKQGADSPLHF
TRBV27	.	.	TRBJ2-1	TGTGCCAGCAGTTTATCCGGGAATGAGCAGTTCTTC	CASSLSGNEQFF
TRBV20-1	.	.	TRBJ2-7	TGCAGTGCTAGTACGGCCAGTTCCTACGAGCAGTACTTC	CSASTASSYEQYF
TRBV19	.	TRBD1	TRBJ2-7	TGTGCCAGTAGTATAACTGGACAGGGTTACGAGCAGTACTTC	CASSITGQGYEQYF
TRBV9	.	TRBD2	TRBJ2-1	TGTGCCAGCAGCGTAGCTACAGGGACTAGCGGAGGCTCCTACAATGAGCAGTTCTTC	CASSVATGTSGGSYNEQFF
TRBV7-7	.	TRBD2	TRBJ2-1	TGTGCTAGCGGGCCTGGGGCCCTCAATGAGCAGTTCTTC	CASGPGALNEQFF
TRBV7-2	.	.	TRBJ2-1	TGTGCCAGCAGCTTCTCTGCTAACAATGAGCAGTTCTTC	CASSFSANNEQFF
TRBV12-5	.	TRBD1	TRBJ1-2	TGTGCTAGTGATCAGCCGGGACAGGGAGGCTATGGCTACACCTTC	CASDQPGQGGYGYTF
TRBV30	.	.	TRBJ2-5	TGTGCCTGGAACCTGCGGGGCCCCCAAGAGACCCAGTACTTC	CAWNLRGPQETQYF
TRBV11-3	.	.	TRBJ2-5	TGTGCCAGCAGCTTAGGGACCCGACAGCAAGAGACCCAGTACTTC	CASSLGTRQQETQYF